Each of the 20 T cell receptor beta chains below was sequenced from the same sample in a study of cytomegalovirus exposure and HLA in healthy donors. The PCR made use of 60 Vbeta and 13 Jbeta primers. The assay was immunoSEQ multiplex PCR, and TCRdb's table has in-frame clones only and misses some. The table lists fewer than 60,000 clones, 55% to 80% of them singletons. Material for sequencing was PBMCs. The source is a woman aged 50 to 60 in good health and CMV-seropositive.

The chain joins TRBV2 to TRBJ2-1; TRBD2 aligns across 16 bases. The CDR3 is 16 amino acids. Per the germline V gene, CDR1 is SNHLY and CDR2 is FYNNEI. Unmatched junction bases numbered 7, after V lost 5 bases and J lost 9 bases. CDR3 in DNA: TGTGCCAGCAGTCTGGGACTAGCGGGGGGGCAGAGTGAGCAGTTCTTC. Protein sequence: CASSLGLAGGQSEQFF.

V usage is TRBV11-2 and J usage is TRBJ1-1; 9 nucleotides line up with TRBD1. The J segment lost 11 bases and the V segment lost 5 bases, leaving 6 bases of the junction unmatched. CDR1 and CDR2 from the germline V gene are SGHAT and FQNNGV. The CDR3 spans 12 residues. In DNA, the CDR3 is TGTGCCAGCAGCCGACAGGGGGGTTCGGCTTTCTTT. It translates to CASSRQGGSAFF.

The rearrangement links TRBV2 to TRBJ2-2, with D tentatively TRBD2 (6 bases). Germline V gene sequence: CDR1 SNHLY, CDR2 FYNNEI. The CDR3 length is 15 residues. V dropped 3 bases and J dropped 5 bases, with 13 bases sitting between them. CDR3 sequence reads: CASSDTRLVTGELFF. For the CDR3, the DNA is TGTGCCAGCAGTGACACGAGACTAGTGACCGGGGAGCTGTTTTTT. Combining the CDR3 with reference TRBV2 and TRBJ2-2 gives the whole variable domain EPEVTQTPSHQVTQMGQEVILRCVPISNHLYFYWYRQILGQKVEFLVSFYNNEISEKSEIFDDQFSVERPDGSNFTLKIRSTKLEDSAMYFCASSDTRLVTGELFFGEGSRLTVL.

The CDR3 spells CASSLSGGAYNEQFF. The CDR3 DNA is TGTGCCAGCAGCTTAAGCGGGGGGGCCTACAATGAGCAGTTCTTC. The gene calls are TRBV5-6 and TRBJ2-1; 10 bases are shared with TRBD2. With 2 bases clipped from V and 2 bases from J, the junction kept 1 base outside the gene matches. Germline values: CDR1 SGHDT, CDR2 YYEEEE. This CDR3 contains 15 residues.

CDR3 nucleotide sequence: TGCGCCAGCAGGACGACCAAGGGGTCCGGGAACTATGGCTACACCTTC. It translates to CASRTTKGSGNYGYTF. The chain employs TRBV5-1 and TRBJ1-2, with TRBD1 as a possible D gene (5 bases). Germline assignment: CDR1 SGHRS and CDR2 YFSETQ. Trimming shortened V by 5 bases and J by 2 bases, and 19 bases separated the two germline ends. This CDR3 contains 16 residues.

This clone came up a few times. The genes are TRBV5-4 and TRBJ2-5; 16 positions agree with TRBD2. Trimming cost V 0 bases and J 0 bases; bases outside gene matches: 2. Germline V CDR1 and CDR2: SGHNT, YYREEE (reference sequence). The CDR3 has 18 amino acids. The CDR3 nucleotides read TGTGCCAGCAGCTTGGGGGGACTAGCGGGGGGGAACCAAGAGACCCAGTACTTC. Translating gives CASSLGGLAGGNQETQYF.

J is TRBJ1-5 and V is TRBV7-9; 11 bases agree with TRBD1. CDR3 length: 13 residues. Trimming at V came to 4 bases and at J to 9 bases, leaving 2 bases not matched to a gene. The V gene's germline CDR1 is SEHNR and CDR2 FQNEAQ (reference sequence). CDR3 in amino acids: CASSSGQGGPQHF. CDR3 DNA: TGTGCCAGCAGCTCGGGACAGGGGGGGCCCCAGCATTTT.

This clone was seen only a few times. The V call is TRBV6-6, the J call TRBJ2-7; no definite D call. CDR3 length: 13 residues. Germline V lookup: CDR1 MNHNY, CDR2 SVGAGI (reference sequence). The germline V and J ends were trimmed by 6 bases and 3 bases, with 12 bases remaining between them. Here the CDR3 reads CASRSPELYEQYF. CDR3 in DNA: TGTGCCAGCAGATCCCCCGAGCTCTACGAGCAGTACTTC.

The genes are TRBV11-1 and TRBJ1-5; 7 bases match TRBD1. Germline V gene lookup returns CDR1 SGHAT and CDR2 FQDESV (reference sequence). With V trimmed by 5 bases and J by 7 bases, 5 bases remained unmatched. The CDR3 contains 13 residues. CDR3 sequence reads: CASSPTGLQPQHF. CDR3 nucleotide sequence: TGTGCCAGCAGCCCGACAGGGTTACAGCCCCAGCATTTT.

This clone has more than one count but fewer than ten. The chain carries TRBV9 and TRBJ2-7, with D hard to call. The CDR3 is made up of 14 amino acids. V was pared by 4 bases and J by 5 bases, with 16 bases between. In germline, CDR1 is SGDLS, CDR2 YYNGEE. The CDR3 DNA follows: TGTGCCAGCAGCCCGAGCCCCAGGTACCACGAGCAGTACTTC. It translates to CASSPSPRYHEQYF. The full variable domain, completed using reference TRBV9 and TRBJ2-7, is DSGVTQTPKHLITATGQRVTLRCSPRSGDLSVYWYQQSLDQGLQFLIQYYNGEERAKGNILERFSAQQFPDLHSELNLSSLELGDSALYFCASSPSPRYHEQYFGPGTRLTVT.

The chain is built from TRBV5-4 and TRBJ2-3; 11 positions agree with TRBD2. The CDR3 consists of 17 residues. Germline V gene lookup returns CDR1 SGHNT and CDR2 YYREEE (reference sequence). The junction had 10 bases not matched to a gene; V was cut back by 3 bases and J by 4 bases. The CDR3 DNA reads as TGTGCCAGCAGCTCCCTAGCGGGGGGCTTCCTGGCAGATACGCAGTATTTT. Its protein is CASSSLAGGFLADTQYF.

This clone has just one count. CDR3 sequence: CAWSGTSPYEQFF. CDR3 coding DNA: TGTGCCTGGTCAGGGACTAGTCCCTATGAGCAGTTCTTC. The chain uses TRBV30 and TRBJ2-1, with 8 bases fitting TRBD2. The CDR3 runs 13 residues. V trimming: 5 bases; J trimming: 8 bases; junction bases outside the gene matches: 8. Germline CDR1 is GTSNPN and CDR2 is SVGIG (reference sequence). Looking up the rest from reference TRBV30 and TRBJ2-1 gives the full variable domain: SQTIHQWPATLVQPVGSPLSLECTVEGTSNPNLYWYRQAAGRGLQLLFYSVGIGQISSEVPQNLSASRPQDRQFILSSKKLLLSDSGFYLCAWSGTSPYEQFFGPGTRLTVL.

To note about this clone: Since no conserved phenylalanine or tryptophan closes the CDR3, a read error is the likely cause. The V call is TRBV4-3, the J call TRBJ2-3; 10 bases match TRBD2. The V segment lost 1 base and the J segment 8 bases; nucleotides outside the gene matches: 12. The CDR3 consists of 17 residues. Germline V lookup: CDR1 LGHNA, CDR2 YSLEER. CDR3 residues: CASSQASGGPPEGTQYV. The CDR3 coding sequence is TGCGCCAGCAGCCAAGCTAGCGGGGGACCCCCGGAAGGTACGCAGTATGTT.

This clone has a single count. J is TRBJ2-3 and V is TRBV15; no clear D. Looked up from germline, CDR1 is LNHNV and CDR2 is YYDKDF (reference sequence). The CDR3 runs 17 residues. V was shortened by 3 bases and J by 5 bases, with 21 bases between the two germline ends. The CDR3 region is CATSRKLSPRIGDTQYF. CDR3 nucleotides: TGTGCCACCAGCAGGAAATTAAGTCCGAGAATCGGAGATACGCAGTATTTT. Full variable domain (outside the CDR3, taken from reference TRBV15 and TRBJ2-3): DAMVIQNPRYQVTQFGKPVTLSCSQTLNHNVMYWYQQKSSQAPKLLFHYYDKDFNNEADTPDNFQSRRPNTSFCFLDIRSPGLGDTAMYLCATSRKLSPRIGDTQYFGPGTRLTVL.

This clone showed up just a few times. The V call is TRBV7-9, the J call TRBJ2-6; the D gene is possibly TRBD1 (6 bases). Germline-derived CDR1 and CDR2 are SEHNR and FQNEAQ (reference sequence). V lost 5 bases and J lost 3, with 8 bases in between. The CDR3 totals 14 residues. CDR3: CASSRQDGANVLTF. The CDR3 DNA reads as TGTGCCAGCAGCCGACAGGATGGGGCCAACGTCCTGACTTTC.

This rearrangement joins TRBV5-1 to TRBJ2-3, with TRBD1 matching over 8 bases. This CDR3 is 15 amino acids long. Germline CDR1 SGHRS, CDR2 YFSETQ. Germline trimming cut 4 bases from V and 4 bases from J; bases unmatched to any gene: 8. The DNA of the CDR3 is TGCGCCAGCAGCGGTCGGGACAGGACACCAGATACGCAGTATTTT. It encodes CASSGRDRTPDTQYF.

The chain recombines TRBV27 with TRBJ2-7; D unresolved. The V end was cut by 5 bases, the J end by 2 bases, with 7 bases between. The CDR3 runs 12 residues. The germline gives CDR1 MNHEY, CDR2 SMNVEV (reference sequence). CDR3 coding DNA: TGTGCCAGCAGTCCTGGGCCCTACGAGCAGTACTTC. Encoded protein: CASSPGPYEQYF.

Only a few counts were recorded for this clone. The V gene is TRBV18, the J gene TRBJ2-5; D is uncertain. The germline V gene has CDR1 KGHSH and CDR2 LQKENI. Deletions cut 0 bases from V and 4 bases from J, with 9 bases between. The CDR3 runs 14 residues. CDR3 DNA: TGTGCCAGCTCACCACCGTTGCCGGTAGAGACCCAGTACTTC. Protein sequence: CASSPPLPVETQYF.

CDR3 protein: CASSPSRTYEQYF. CDR3 nucleotides: TGTGCCAGCTCTCCTAGCCGAACCTACGAGCAGTACTTC. The chain employs TRBV2 and TRBJ2-5; D is possibly TRBD2 (5 bases). The J call may be faulty, since TRBJ2-7 better matches the DNA end. The CDR3 sequence is 13 residues long. Germline lookup yields CDR1 SNHLY and CDR2 FYNNEI.

The chain combines TRBV6-5 with TRBJ2-3, with D perhaps TRBD2 (5 bases). The CDR3 has 13 amino acids. The germline V and J ends were trimmed by 7 bases and 8 bases, with 16 bases remaining between them. Germline CDR1 and CDR2: MNHEY and SVGAGI. The CDR3 coding sequence is TGTGCCAGCACGGGTGGGAGTGTGTTTACGCAGTATTTT. As protein: CASTGGSVFTQYF.